This T cell receptor beta chain is drawn from a study of T cell changes during pregnancy in multiple sclerosis. CDR1 and CDR2 (germline): MNHEY, SVGAGI. Trimming shortened V by 4 bases and J by 1 base, and 10 bases separated the two germline ends. The CDR3 length is 14 residues. This clone was detected only once. Some clones are missing from TCRdb's copy, which holds only in-frame ones; the method was immunoSEQ multiplex PCR. The sample includes almost 35,000 clones, about nine tenths of them seen just once. V is TRBV6-5 and J is TRBJ2-5, with D hard to call. The receptor was isolated from a female donor in good health, enrolled as a control in a pregnancy study. The source was peripheral blood, collected in the second trimester of pregnancy. In DNA, the CDR3 is TGTGCCAGCAGTTTTACAGAATCCCAAGAGACCCAGTACTTC. Its protein product is CASSFTESQETQYF.